This T cell receptor (beta chain) derives from a study of spatial heterogeneity in lung cancer (dated by TCRdb to between 2019 and 2020). Broadly, across the study: Donors were 72 patients with early-stage, untreated non-small cell lung cancer from the lung TRACERx cohort. The study quantitatively compared TCR alpha and beta repertoires across multiple tumor regions, matched nontumor lung and blood in non-small cell lung cancer. Beta-chain transcripts were consistently detected in greater numbers than alpha-chain transcripts, which likely reflects a higher abundance of beta-chain transcripts. Nonsynonymous mutation counts, determined by whole-exome sequencing of tumor tissue, were related to features of the TCR repertoire. At surgery, some 200 tumor regions, approximately 64 matched nontumor lung samples and fewer than 60 PBMC samples were TCR-sequenced for both alpha and beta chains. In the raw uncorrected reads, each unique combination of TCR and UMI appeared on average more than ten times. Follow-up PBMC samples were sequenced whenever available, with the median time to follow-up being 2 to 3 years after resection.

The meaning of the sample's time point label: blood at routine non-recurrence follow-up after resection. Whole RNA extracted from tumor and nontumor lung tissue, or from cryopreserved PBMC samples, was used for TCR sequencing without cell sorting. Patients were selected for TCR sequencing only if sufficient RNA was available from at least two tumor regions. This clonotype was seen repeatedly, ten times or more. Which antigen it targets is not known. Base qualities are not at hand, and no much larger clone is one base apart. Overall study results and their limits: Only approximately 13 patients were included in the comparisons of baseline and follow-up blood repertoires. Ubiquitous expanded tumor TCRs were found in blood more often at tumor resection than at routine follow-up. Additional single-cell paired TCR alpha and beta sequencing was considered necessary to confirm, at a functional level, the hypothesis that regional TCRs recognize regional mutations.

Receptor amplification or capture employed 5' RACE. Sequencing was performed on a NextSeq 500. To allow correction of PCR and sequencing errors, the TCR library protocol tagged every TCR cDNA molecule with a unique molecular identifier. The authors' pipeline ran thus. TCR identification, UMI-based error correction and CDR3 extraction were all carried out with Decombinator tools. TCRs above a frequency of 2 per 1,000, corresponding to the top 1% of the tumor frequency distribution, were defined as expanded. Rényi diversity was computed with the R vegan package after subsampling each repertoire 100 times to 5,000 TCRs. CDR3 similarity networks were constructed using string-kernel similarity of amino acid triplets, with links drawn between CDR3s whose pairwise similarity was above 0.82. TCRdb redid the processing of the public reads, applying fastp at Q25 and MiXCR, and retained in-frame beta chains. Rows with one shared CDR3 protein collapse into an entry with the most common genes and DNA. These V and J calls are TCRdb output, not the study's own analysis. Recorded for this sample are approximately 50,000 distinct CDR3 sequences; 6% to 8.5% of them occurred a single time. The ten largest clones represent over 30% of the sample.

The germline V gene gives CDR1 as MDHEN and CDR2 as SYDVKM. At the junction V is shortened by 3 bases and J by 10 bases, with 9 bases in between. From cysteine to phenylalanine, the CDR3 is 11 amino acids long. Just the 33-base CDR3 DNA is kept, in frame starting at base 1. The rearrangement combines TRBV28 with TRBJ1-2, with an unclear D gene assignment. The sequence derives from a female donor with early-stage non-small cell lung cancer. Source: PBMCs, taken at follow-up. The sequenced DNA: TGTGCCAGCAGTTTTGTTTTCGCCTACACCTTC. It is translated as CASSFVFAYTF.